The clone carrying this TCR beta chain was counted many times. Trimming left V 3 bases short and J 14 bases short, with 14 bases between. The CDR3 totals 12 residues. Germline assignment: CDR1 SGHTA and CDR2 FQGNSA. The library targeted TCRbeta and was prepared with unique molecular identifiers. One entry per CDR3 protein, called by TCRdb with MiXCR from the PCR reads. The table records approximately 83,000 distinct CDR3 sequences, roughly 8% of them present only once. This record belongs to a study of T-cell reconstitution after alpha-beta-depleted transplantation in children. The J gene is TRBJ2-1, the V gene TRBV7-2; D gene unclear. This clonotype was sampled from a human donor who donated a stem cell graft to a child with congenital amegakaryocytic thrombocytopenia. The specimen was PBMCs from the stem cell graft donor, collected from the stem cell graft. CDR3 in amino acids: CASSLSWEDEFF. The CDR3 region has the DNA TGTGCCAGCAGCTTGAGTTGGGAAGACGAGTTCTTC.